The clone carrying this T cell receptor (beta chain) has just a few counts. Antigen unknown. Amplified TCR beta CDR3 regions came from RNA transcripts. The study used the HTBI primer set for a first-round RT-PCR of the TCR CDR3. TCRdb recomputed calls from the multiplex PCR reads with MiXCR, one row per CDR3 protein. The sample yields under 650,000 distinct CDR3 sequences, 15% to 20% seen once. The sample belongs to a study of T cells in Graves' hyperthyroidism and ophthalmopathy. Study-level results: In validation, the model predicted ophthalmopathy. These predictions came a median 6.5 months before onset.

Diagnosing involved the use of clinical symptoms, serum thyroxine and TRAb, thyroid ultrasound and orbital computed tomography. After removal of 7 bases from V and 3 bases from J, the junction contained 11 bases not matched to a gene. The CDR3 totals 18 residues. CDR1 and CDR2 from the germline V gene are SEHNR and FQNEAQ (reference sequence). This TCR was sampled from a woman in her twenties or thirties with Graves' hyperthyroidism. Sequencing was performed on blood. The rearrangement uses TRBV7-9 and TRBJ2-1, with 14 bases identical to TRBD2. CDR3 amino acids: CASTPGLAGATLYNEQFF. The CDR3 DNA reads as TGTGCCAGCACCCCGGGACTAGCGGGAGCAACCCTCTACAATGAGCAGTTCTTC.